One sample yielded the 17 T cell receptor beta chains listed below, sequenced in a study of blood T cell repertoires in COVID-19 (dated by TCRdb to 2020 to 2022). The library was prepared using the immunoSEQ multiplex PCR assay. TCRdb retrieved this table from immuneACCESS and kept in-frame rearrangements only. Not all clones are present; in checked studies, unresolved V genes account for under half, and no reason is known for the remainder. The sample table records hundreds of thousands of clones; over 85% of these occur just once. 2.6% of the sample goes to the ten largest clones. The sequencing sample was made of PBMCs or T cells enriched from blood (not recorded which). These receptors all stem from a man aged 55 to 70 who had recovered from COVID-19.

A few counts support this clone. V usage is TRBV2 and J usage is TRBJ1-6; D gene ambiguous. V was cut by 6 bases and J by 3 bases, with 15 bases left in between. The length of the CDR3 is 16 residues. Germline V CDR1 and CDR2: SNHLY, FYNNEI. The DNA for the CDR3 is TGTGCCAGCAGGTGGAGTGGAGCAAACTATAATTCACCCCTCCACTTT. Amino acids: CASRWSGANYNSPLHF.

The chain couples TRBV6-5 to TRBJ1-2; a possible D gene is TRBD1 (5 bases). The V gene's germline CDR1 is MNHEY and CDR2 SVGAGI. V lost 6 bases to trimming and J lost 2 bases, with 13 bases between them. This CDR3 spans 14 amino acids. The CDR3 here is CASRVGGGNYGYTF. The CDR3 DNA reads TGTGCCAGCAGGGTGGGGGGAGGCAACTATGGCTACACCTTC.

The CDR3 is CASSERAILTGFRYNSPLHF. CDR3 DNA: TGTGCCAGCAGTGAAAGGGCAATACTTACAGGATTCCGCTATAATTCACCCCTCCACTTT. This chain joins TRBV6-1 and TRBJ1-6; a possible D gene is TRBD1 (5 bases). The V gene's germline CDR1 is MNHNS and CDR2 SASEGT. The CDR3 totals 20 residues. The germline V and J ends were trimmed by 2 bases and 3 bases, with 23 bases remaining between them.

This clone appeared a few times. The chain is built from TRBV4-2 and TRBJ2-1; TRBD2 matches 7 bases. Per the germline V gene, CDR1 is LGHNA and CDR2 is YNFKEQ. The V segment lost 0 bases and the J segment 7 bases; nucleotides outside the gene matches: 6. The CDR3 extends over 15 amino acids. CDR3 sequence (DNA): TGTGCCAGCAGCCAAGATTGGGCGGGGGTAAATGAGCAGTTCTTC. The encoded protein is CASSQDWAGVNEQFF.

This chain uses TRBV2 with TRBJ2-3, with TRBD1 matching over 9 bases. The CDR3 has 15 residues. Looked up from germline, CDR1 is SNHLY and CDR2 is FYNNEI. V lost 6 bases and J lost 2; bases outside the gene matches: 6. This chain's CDR3 is CASRAGTGITDTQYF. DNA of the CDR3: TGTGCCAGCAGAGCAGGGACAGGGATCACAGATACGCAGTATTTT.

The chain uses TRBV4-2 and TRBJ2-5; 10 nucleotides agree with TRBD1. Germline V gene lookup returns CDR1 LGHNA and CDR2 YNFKEQ. This CDR3 has 15 residues. Trimming took 4 bases from V and 4 from J; bases not matched to a gene: 6. CDR3 sequence (DNA): TGTGCCAGCAGCCCTGGAGGGACAGGGGTAGAGACCCAGTACTTC. Residues: CASSPGGTGVETQYF.

The chain carries TRBV7-2 and TRBJ1-5; TRBD1 aligns across 9 bases. The CDR3 has 16 amino acids. The V gene end was trimmed by 5 bases and the J gene end by 2 bases; junction bases not matched to a gene: 7. Looked up from germline, CDR1 is SGHTA and CDR2 is FQGNSA. The CDR3 nucleotides are TGTGCCAGCAGCCAACAGGGACAGGGTGGCAATCAGCCCCAGCATTTT. Its protein product is CASSQQGQGGNQPQHF.

The chain couples TRBV11-3 to TRBJ2-1; D is uncertain. The V gene's germline CDR1 is SGHNT and CDR2 YENEEA. This CDR3 contains 13 residues. V was clipped by 3 bases and J by 8 bases, with 11 bases between them. In DNA, the CDR3 is TGTGCCAGCAGCTTGTTCTACCGTGATGAGCAGTTCTTC. Amino acids: CASSLFYRDEQFF.

The chain links TRBV25-1 to TRBJ2-7; a possible D gene is TRBD1 (6 bases). Germline loops: CDR1 MGHDK, CDR2 SYGVNS. Between the trimmed V and J ends, which lost 8 bases and 3 bases, there was a span of 14 bases. The CDR3 extends over 13 amino acids. The CDR3 region has the DNA TGTGCCAGCGGGCAGGGGCTTTTCTACGAGCAGTACTTC. It encodes CASGQGLFYEQYF.

V usage is TRBV9 and J usage is TRBJ2-7; the match to TRBD1 covers 9 bases. V dropped 3 bases and J dropped 3; count of bases not matched to a gene: 4. This CDR3 spans 14 amino acids. Germline assignment: CDR1 SGDLS and CDR2 YYNGEE. CDR3 sequence reads: CASSAGTGFYEQYF. The CDR3 nucleotides read TGTGCCAGCAGCGCCGGGACAGGGTTCTACGAGCAGTACTTC.

The V call is TRBV10-3, the J call TRBJ1-3; D is possibly TRBD1 (5 bases). Germline V gene sequence: CDR1 ENHRY, CDR2 SYGVKD. The CDR3 has 13 amino acids. Trimming pared 10 bases from V and 2 bases from J, leaving 12 bases between. The CDR3: CATRDSAGNTIYF. CDR3 DNA sequence: TGTGCCACCCGGGACTCAGCTGGAAACACCATATATTTT.

J is TRBJ1-1 and V is TRBV5-1, with TRBD1 identical over 8 bases. Per germline, CDR1 SGHRS and CDR2 YFSETQ. J gave up 1 base and V 3 bases, and 5 bases lay outside the gene matches. The CDR3 spans 15 residues. The CDR3 sequence is CASSYLTGANTEAFF. CDR3 DNA sequence: TGCGCCAGCAGCTACCTGACAGGGGCGAACACTGAAGCTTTCTTT.

The chain has TRBV19 and TRBJ1-4; 7 nucleotides match TRBD1. Germline V gene data show CDR1 as LNHDA and CDR2 as SQIVND (reference sequence). The V and J ends lost 6 bases and 0 bases, in that order; junction bases with no gene match: 7. CDR3 length: 16 residues. The CDR3 loop is CASSLLQGATNEKLFF. Here the CDR3 DNA reads TGTGCCAGTAGCCTACTCCAGGGGGCAACTAATGAAAAACTGTTTTTT.

This chain uses TRBV5-1 with TRBJ2-7, with 8 bases identical to TRBD1. Germline lookup yields CDR1 SGHRS and CDR2 YFSETQ. The CDR3 has 15 residues. Trimming cost V 3 bases and J 2 bases; bases outside gene matches: 7. The CDR3 DNA reads as TGCGCCAGCAGCTCCTCAGACAGGGGCACCTACGAGCAGTACTTC. It translates to CASSSSDRGTYEQYF. The full variable domain, in which reference TRBV5-1 and TRBJ2-7 provide the parts outside the CDR3, is KAGVTQTPRYLIKTRGQQVTLSCSPISGHRSVSWYQQTPGQGLQFLFEYFSETQRNKGNFPGRFSGRQFSNSRSEMNVSTLELGDSALYLCASSSSDRGTYEQYFGPGTRLTVT.

The chain employs TRBV3-1 (or the pseudogene TRBV3-2) and TRBJ1-4; 7 bases line up with TRBD1. Germline loops: CDR1 LGHDT, CDR2 YNNKEL (reference sequence). Germline trimming cut 4 bases from V and 8 bases from J; bases unmatched to any gene: 7. The CDR3 spans 14 residues. The CDR3, as DNA: TGTGCCAGCAGCCCAAGACAGGGTGGCGAAAAACTGTTTTTT. It translates to CASSPRQGGEKLFF.

The count of this clone is one. The rearrangement uses TRBV12-3 or TRBV12-4 and TRBJ1-5; D unresolved. V lost 3 bases to trimming and J lost 7 bases, with 7 bases between them. The CDR3 runs 12 residues. The CDR3 nucleotides read TGTGCCAGCAGTTTTGGGCTCCAGCCCCAGCATTTT. Amino acid sequence: CASSFGLQPQHF.

The chain's CDR3 is CASSLRSGRGYEQYF. The CDR3, as DNA: TGCGCCAGCAGCTTGAGGAGCGGGAGGGGTTACGAGCAGTACTTC. The chain employs TRBV5-1 and TRBJ2-7; 10 bases line up with TRBD2. CDR1 and CDR2 (germline): SGHRS, YFSETQ. The CDR3 totals 15 residues. V dropped 1 base and J dropped 4; count of bases not matched to a gene: 5.